This TCR beta chain was recovered during a study of T-cell memory formation after mild COVID-19. Barcoded TCR alpha and TCR beta cDNA libraries with UMIs came from 5'RACE using constant-segment primers. TCRdb re-analysed the 5' RACE reads in MiXCR, keeping a single row per CDR3 protein. Among about 160,000 distinct CDR3 sequences, roughly a third were seen once, and the ten largest hold more than 10%. This CDR3 has 16 residues. CDR1 is SGHKS and CDR2 is YYEKEE in the germline V gene (reference sequence). The V segment lost 6 bases and the J segment 1 base; nucleotides outside the gene matches: 10. Sequencing input: PBMCs or a T cell subset sorted from them (not recorded which). This TCR came from an adult woman who had mild COVID-19 (a few samples of this study predate the infection). Cell type and time point are not known. V is TRBV5-5 and J is TRBJ2-5; 9 bases align to TRBD2. CDR3 DNA sequence: TGTGCCAGCAAGGACAGCGGGGGGCGAACCCAAGAGACCCAGTACTTC. Protein sequence: CASKDSGGRTQETQYF.